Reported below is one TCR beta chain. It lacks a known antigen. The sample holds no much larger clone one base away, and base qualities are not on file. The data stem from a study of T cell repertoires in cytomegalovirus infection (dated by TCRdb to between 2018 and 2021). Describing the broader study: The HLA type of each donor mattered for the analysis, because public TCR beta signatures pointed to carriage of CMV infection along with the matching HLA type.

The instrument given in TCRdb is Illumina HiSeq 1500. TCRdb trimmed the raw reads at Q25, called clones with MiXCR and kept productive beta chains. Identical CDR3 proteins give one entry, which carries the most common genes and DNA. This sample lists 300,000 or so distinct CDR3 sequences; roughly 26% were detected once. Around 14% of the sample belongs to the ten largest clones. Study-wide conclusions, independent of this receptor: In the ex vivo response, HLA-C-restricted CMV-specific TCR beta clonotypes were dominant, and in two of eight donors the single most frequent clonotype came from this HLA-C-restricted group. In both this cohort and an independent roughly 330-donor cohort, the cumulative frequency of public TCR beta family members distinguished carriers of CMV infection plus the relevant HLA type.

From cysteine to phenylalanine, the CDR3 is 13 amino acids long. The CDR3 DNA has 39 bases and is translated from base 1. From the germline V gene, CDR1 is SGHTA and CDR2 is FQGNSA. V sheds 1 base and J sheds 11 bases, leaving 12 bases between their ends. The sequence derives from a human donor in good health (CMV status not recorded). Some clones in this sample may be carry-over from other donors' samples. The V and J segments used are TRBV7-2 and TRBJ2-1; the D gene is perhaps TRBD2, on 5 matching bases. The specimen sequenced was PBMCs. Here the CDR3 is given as CASSLVGRDQQFF. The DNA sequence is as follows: TGTGCCAGCAGCTTAGTTGGGAGAGATCAGCAGTTCTTC.